The rows below give T cell receptor beta chains drawn from one sample of a study of beta chain features in type 1 diabetes. The repertoire was sequenced with immunoSEQ multiplex PCR; TCRdb's copy has only in-frame clones and lacks some. The table has around 99,000 clones, 40% seen once. Sample: stem cell memory CD4+ T cells from blood. Receptor source: a woman younger than 35 in good health. Both conserved end residues are part of each CDR3. A D gene is named only where the DNA matches it firmly. Size tells how often a clone was seen (once, few, many) or the class of an expanded clone, and some rows leave it out.

CDR3 DNA	CDR3 protein	D gene	CDR3 length	clone size	J gene	V gene
TGCGCCAGCAGCCGCAAACTTTCCGGGACACTCTCTGGAAACACCATATATTTT	CASSRKLSGTLSGNTIYF	.	18	.	TRBJ1-3	TRBV5-1
TGTGCCAGCAGTGAATATTGGCTAGCGGGAACCACAGATACGCAGTATTTT	CASSEYWLAGTTDTQYF	TRBD2	17	.	TRBJ2-3	TRBV25-1
TGTGCCAGCTCACGGGCCAGGGCAGACGAGCAGTACTTC	CASSRARADEQYF	.	13	.	TRBJ2-7	TRBV18
TGTGCCAGCAGCTTGGACAGTCGGATTCTCTATGGCTACACCTTC	CASSLDSRILYGYTF	.	15	.	TRBJ1-2	TRBV7-8
TGTGCCAGCAGCTCCTCCGGGACAGGGGGCTCAGATACGCAGTATTTT	CASSSSGTGGSDTQYF	TRBD1	16	.	TRBJ2-3	TRBV11-3
TGCAGTGCTAGAGGTTACAGAGGCTACACCTTC	CSARGYRGYTF	.	11	once	TRBJ1-2	TRBV20-1
TGTGCCAGCAGTGTGCGGGGGTTCTACGAGCAGTACTTC	CASSVRGFYEQYF	TRBD2	13	.	TRBJ2-7	TRBV2
TGTGCCAGCAGCTTACTAGCGGGATTCTCCTACGAGCAGTACTTC	CASSLLAGFSYEQYF	TRBD2	15	few	TRBJ2-7	TRBV11-2
TGTGCCTGGAGTGCGTCGGGACAGGCCTCACCCCTCCACTTT	CAWSASGQASPLHF	TRBD1	14	.	TRBJ1-6	TRBV30
TGTGCCAGCAGCCCGCGGGTCAGGGGAGCTTATGGCTACACCTTC	CASSPRVRGAYGYTF	.	15	few	TRBJ1-2	TRBV9
TGTGCCAGCTCACCACCGTTCAGGACAGATACGCAGTATTTT	CASSPPFRTDTQYF	.	14	few	TRBJ2-3	TRBV18
TGTGCCAGCAGCTTATTAGCGCAGACCTACAATGAGCAGTTCTTC	CASSLLAQTYNEQFF	.	15	.	TRBJ2-1	TRBV7-2
TGTGCCAGCAGCCCCTTACAGGGGAGGTCTACCTATGGCTACACCTTC	CASSPLQGRSTYGYTF	TRBD1	16	.	TRBJ1-2	TRBV7-9
TGTGCCAGCAGGAAGGCATCTGGGGGGTACAATGAGCAGTTCTTC	CASRKASGGYNEQFF	.	15	.	TRBJ2-1	TRBV6-4
TGTGCCTGGAGTACCGGACAGGGGCCCTATAGCAATCAGCCCCAGCATTTT	CAWSTGQGPYSNQPQHF	TRBD1	17	once	TRBJ1-5	TRBV30
TGTGCCAGCAGCTTAGAATCGGGGGGATCTGGGCAGTTCTTC	CASSLESGGSGQFF	TRBD2	14	few	TRBJ2-1	TRBV13
TGTGCCAGCAGTTACTTTGCGAGGGGGACTGAAGCTTTCTTT	CASSYFARGTEAFF	.	14	few	TRBJ1-1	TRBV6-5
TGTGCCAGCAGCTTGACCGGGACAGGCCGTTCACCCCTCCACTTT	CASSLTGTGRSPLHF	TRBD1	15	.	TRBJ1-6	TRBV7-2
TGCGCCAGCAGACTAGCGGGAGAAGAGACCCAGTACTTC	CASRLAGEETQYF	TRBD2	13	few	TRBJ2-5	TRBV4-1
TGTGCCAGCAGAAGAGGACAGGCGAGAGGCGGGGAGCTGTTTTTT	CASRRGQARGGELFF	TRBD1	15	.	TRBJ2-2	TRBV6-6
TGTGCCAGCAGTGATTTGACGAGGCCCCGGGATACGCAGTATTTT	CASSDLTRPRDTQYF	.	15	few	TRBJ2-3	TRBV25-1
TGTGCCAGCTCACCGGCTGGGGGCGGTGGCTACACCTTC	CASSPAGGGGYTF	.	13	.	TRBJ1-2	TRBV18
TGTGCCAGCAGCTTAGTCGGACTCTCCTCCTACGAGCAGTACTTC	CASSLVGLSSYEQYF	.	15	.	TRBJ2-7	TRBV7-9
TGTGCCAGCTCCACTGGCTATGCGGAGTCCTACGAGCAGTACTTC	CASSTGYAESYEQYF	.	15	.	TRBJ2-7	TRBV18
TGTGCCTGGAGTTGGAGCGGGATTGACACAGATACGCAGTATTTT	CAWSWSGIDTDTQYF	TRBD2	15	.	TRBJ2-3	TRBV30
TGTGCCAGCAGCTTCGGGGGAGCCACTGAAGCTTTCTTT	CASSFGGATEAFF	.	13	.	TRBJ1-1	TRBV7-9
TGTGCCAGCAGATTAGGGACAGGGGGTGTTTTCTATGGCTACACCTTC	CASRLGTGGVFYGYTF	TRBD1	16	few	TRBJ1-2	TRBV9
TGTGCCAGCAGCTCTACTAGCGGGAGGGCCGGCTTATGGACCGGGGAGCTGTTTTTT	CASSSTSGRAGLWTGELFF	TRBD2	19	.	TRBJ2-2	TRBV7-9
TGTGCCAGCAGTCCCAGGGGACGCACTGAAGCTTTCTTT	CASSPRGRTEAFF	.	13	.	TRBJ1-1	TRBV28
TGTGCCAGCAGCTACACTAGCGTAAACTACAATGAGCAGTTCTTC	CASSYTSVNYNEQFF	TRBD2	15	.	TRBJ2-1	TRBV7-9
TGCGCCAGCAGCCCGAGGGCAGGATTGAACACCGGGGAGCTGTTTTTT	CASSPRAGLNTGELFF	.	16	.	TRBJ2-2	TRBV5-1
TGTGCCAGCAGCTTACTACCTTCTCGGACTAGCGGTTACAATGAGCAGTTCTTC	CASSLLPSRTSGYNEQFF	TRBD2	18	.	TRBJ2-1	TRBV7-2
TGTGCCAGCCGCCAGGATAAGGGGTCCTACGAGCAGTACTTC	CASRQDKGSYEQYF	.	14	few	TRBJ2-7	TRBV7-9
TGTGCCACTACAGGGGGTGGAGAGACCCAGTACTTC	CATTGGGETQYF	TRBD1	12	.	TRBJ2-5	TRBV19
TGTGCCAGCAGCCCCTTAGGGGTTACCGGGGAGCTGTTTTTT	CASSPLGVTGELFF	.	14	few	TRBJ2-2	TRBV7-2
TGTGCCAGCAGCTACCTGGGGCAGGGCTATGGCTACACCTTC	CASSYLGQGYGYTF	.	14	few	TRBJ1-2	TRBV13
TGTGCCATCAGTGCAGGACAGGGACTTGGGGCCAACGTCCTGACTTTC	CAISAGQGLGANVLTF	TRBD1	16	few	TRBJ2-6	TRBV10-3
TGTGCCAGCTCACCGCAGGGTGGTGAAAAACTGTTTTTT	CASSPQGGEKLFF	.	13	.	TRBJ1-4	TRBV18
TGTGCCAGCAGCTTGTCGGGGGACGGGGAGCTGTTTTTT	CASSLSGDGELFF	.	13	.	TRBJ2-2	TRBV5-4
TGTGCCAGCAGCCATCGGACAGCTTTCTACATTCAGTACTTC	CASSHRTAFYIQYF	.	14	few	TRBJ2-4	TRBV14
TGTGCCAGCAGCCAAGAACGGAGTAACACCGGGGAGCTGTTTTTT	CASSQERSNTGELFF	.	15	.	TRBJ2-2	TRBV14
TGTGCCTGGAGGGGACCGGGACTAGCGGGAGGAACAGATACGCAGTATTTT	CAWRGPGLAGGTDTQYF	TRBD2	17	.	TRBJ2-3	TRBV30
TGTGCCAGCAGCGTAGGGCGGGGGGCAATGAACACTGAAGCTTTCTTT	CASSVGRGAMNTEAFF	.	16	.	TRBJ1-1	TRBV9
TGTGCCAGCAGCTTAGCAAACAGGGCTAACACAGATACGCAGTATTTT	CASSLANRANTDTQYF	.	16	few	TRBJ2-3	TRBV11-2
TGTGCCAGCAGCCCTTACGACAAGAACACTGAAGCTTTCTTT	CASSPYDKNTEAFF	.	14	few	TRBJ1-1	TRBV9
TGCGCCAGCAGCTCAAATCCAGGGTTTCTAGCCAAAAACATTCAGTACTTC	CASSSNPGFLAKNIQYF	.	17	few	TRBJ2-4	TRBV4-1
TGTGCCAGCAGCCCCAGGTCTGGGCTTGAAGCTTTCTTT	CASSPRSGLEAFF	.	13	.	TRBJ1-1	TRBV7-2
TGCGCCAGCAGTCGGTACTCAAGCTCCTACGAGCAGTACTTC	CASSRYSSSYEQYF	.	14	.	TRBJ2-7	TRBV5-1
TGCGCCAGCAGCCCGTTCAGGTTGGGTGAGACCCAGTACTTC	CASSPFRLGETQYF	.	14	.	TRBJ2-5	TRBV4-1
TGTGCCACCAGCTCCCCCGGACAGGGGCATAAAAATGAGCAGTTCTTC	CATSSPGQGHKNEQFF	TRBD1	16	few	TRBJ2-1	TRBV15
TGTGCCAGCAGTAAAGGGAACAGGGCTGAAGCTTTCTTT	CASSKGNRAEAFF	.	13	.	TRBJ1-1	TRBV28
TGTGCCAGCAGTGAAACCGGGGGTACGGGCACCGGGGAGCTGTTTTTT	CASSETGGTGTGELFF	.	16	.	TRBJ2-2	TRBV2
TGTGCCAGCAGTTTAGGTGGGAGGCTAAAGACCCAGTACTTC	CASSLGGRLKTQYF	.	14	few	TRBJ2-5	TRBV27
TGTGCCTGGAAAGGGCAGGGAAGGTACGAGCAGTACTTC	CAWKGQGRYEQYF	.	13	.	TRBJ2-7	TRBV30
TGTGCCAGCAGCCATCCCGACGGGGGGAGAGGGGAGACCCAGTACTTC	CASSHPDGGRGETQYF	TRBD2	16	few	TRBJ2-5	TRBV4-2
TGCGCCAGCAGCTTGGGTGGTCTCGGAGAGCCTAACTATGGCTACACCTTC	CASSLGGLGEPNYGYTF	.	17	.	TRBJ1-2	TRBV5-1
TGTGCCAGCAGACCGGGACTAGCGGGAGTTGGGCAGTTCTTC	CASRPGLAGVGQFF	TRBD2	14	.	TRBJ2-1	TRBV27